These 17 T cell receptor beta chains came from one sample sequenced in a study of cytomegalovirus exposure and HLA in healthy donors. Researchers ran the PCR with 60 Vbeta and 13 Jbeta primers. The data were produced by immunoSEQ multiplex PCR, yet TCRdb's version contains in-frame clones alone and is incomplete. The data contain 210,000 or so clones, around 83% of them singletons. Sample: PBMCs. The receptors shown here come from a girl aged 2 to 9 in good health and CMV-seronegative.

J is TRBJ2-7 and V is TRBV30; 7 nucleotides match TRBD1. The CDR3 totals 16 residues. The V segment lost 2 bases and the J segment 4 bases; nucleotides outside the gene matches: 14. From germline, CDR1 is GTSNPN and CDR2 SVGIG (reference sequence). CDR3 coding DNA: TGTGCCTGGAGTTATTTGCGTGACAGGGCTCAGTACGAGCAGTACTTC. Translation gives CAWSYLRDRAQYEQYF.

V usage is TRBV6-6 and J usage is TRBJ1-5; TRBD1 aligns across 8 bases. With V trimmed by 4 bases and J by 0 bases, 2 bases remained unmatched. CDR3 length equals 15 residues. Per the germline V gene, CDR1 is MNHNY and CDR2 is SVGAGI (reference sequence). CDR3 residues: CASSWDRYSNQPQHF. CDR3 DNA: TGTGCCAGCAGTTGGGACAGGTATAGCAATCAGCCCCAGCATTTT.

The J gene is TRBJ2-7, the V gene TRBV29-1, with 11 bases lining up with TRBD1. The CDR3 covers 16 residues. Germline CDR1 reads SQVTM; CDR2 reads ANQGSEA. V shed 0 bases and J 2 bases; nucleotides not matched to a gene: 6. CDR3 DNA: TGCAGCGTTGAAGATAGGGACAGGGGGTACCCCTACGAGCAGTACTTC. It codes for CSVEDRDRGYPYEQYF.

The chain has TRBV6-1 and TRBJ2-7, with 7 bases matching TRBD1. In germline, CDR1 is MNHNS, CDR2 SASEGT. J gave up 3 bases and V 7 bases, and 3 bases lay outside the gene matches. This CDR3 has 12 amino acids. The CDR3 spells CASTRQGYEQYF. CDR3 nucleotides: TGTGCCAGCACTAGACAGGGCTACGAGCAGTACTTC.

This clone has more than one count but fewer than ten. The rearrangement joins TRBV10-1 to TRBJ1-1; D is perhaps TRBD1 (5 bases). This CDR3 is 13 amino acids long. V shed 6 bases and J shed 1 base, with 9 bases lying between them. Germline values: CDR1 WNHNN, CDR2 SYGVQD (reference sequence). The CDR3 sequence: CASRNQGNTEAFF. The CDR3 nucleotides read TGCGCCAGCAGAAACCAGGGGAACACTGAAGCTTTCTTT.

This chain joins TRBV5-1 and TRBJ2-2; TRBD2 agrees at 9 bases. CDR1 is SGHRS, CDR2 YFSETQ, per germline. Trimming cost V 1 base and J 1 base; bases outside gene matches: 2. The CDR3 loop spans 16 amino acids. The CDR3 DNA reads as TGCGCCAGCAGCTTGTTGCGGGGGGGGAACACCGGGGAGCTGTTTTTT. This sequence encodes CASSLLRGGNTGELFF. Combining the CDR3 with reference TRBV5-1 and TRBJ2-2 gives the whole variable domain KAGVTQTPRYLIKTRGQQVTLSCSPISGHRSVSWYQQTPGQGLQFLFEYFSETQRNKGNFPGRFSGRQFSNSRSEMNVSTLELGDSALYLCASSLLRGGNTGELFFGEGSRLTVL.

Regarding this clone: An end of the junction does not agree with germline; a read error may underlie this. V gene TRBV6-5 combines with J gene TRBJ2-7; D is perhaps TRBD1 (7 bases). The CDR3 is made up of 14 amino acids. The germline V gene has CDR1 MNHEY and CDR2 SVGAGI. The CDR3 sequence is CASRSRQGGYEQHF. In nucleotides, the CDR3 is TGTGCCAGCAGATCCAGACAGGGAGGCTACGAGCAGCACTTC.

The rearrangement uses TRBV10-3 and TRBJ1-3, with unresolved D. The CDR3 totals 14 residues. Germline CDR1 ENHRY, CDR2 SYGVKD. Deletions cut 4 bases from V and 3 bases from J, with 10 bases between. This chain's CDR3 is CAISGAEYGNTIYF. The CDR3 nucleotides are TGTGCCATCAGTGGGGCTGAATATGGAAACACCATATATTTT.

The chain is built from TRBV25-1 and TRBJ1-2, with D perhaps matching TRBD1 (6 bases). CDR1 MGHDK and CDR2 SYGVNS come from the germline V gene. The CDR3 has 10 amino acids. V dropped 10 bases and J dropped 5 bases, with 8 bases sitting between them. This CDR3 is CATGQYGYTF. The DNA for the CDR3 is TGTGCCACCGGACAGTATGGCTACACCTTC.

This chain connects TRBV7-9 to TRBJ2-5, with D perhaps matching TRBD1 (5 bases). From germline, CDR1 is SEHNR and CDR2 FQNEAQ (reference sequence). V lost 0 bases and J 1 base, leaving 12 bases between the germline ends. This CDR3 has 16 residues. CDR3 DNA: TGTGCCAGCAGCTTAGCCACAGGATCATCCCAAGAGACCCAGTACTTC. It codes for CASSLATGSSQETQYF. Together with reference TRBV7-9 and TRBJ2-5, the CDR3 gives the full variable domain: DTGVSQNPRHKITKRGQNVTFRCDPISEHNRLYWYRQTLGQGPEFLTYFQNEAQLEKSRLLSDRFSAERPKGSFSTLEIQRTEQGDSAMYLCASSLATGSSQETQYFGPGTRLLVL.

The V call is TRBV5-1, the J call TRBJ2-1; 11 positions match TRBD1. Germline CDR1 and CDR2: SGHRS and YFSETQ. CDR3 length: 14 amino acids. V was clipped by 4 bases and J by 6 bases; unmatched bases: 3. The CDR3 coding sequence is TGCGCCAGCAGCCTAGGGACAGGGGGCAATGAGCAGTTCTTC. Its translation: CASSLGTGGNEQFF. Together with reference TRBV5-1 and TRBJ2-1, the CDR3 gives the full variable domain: KAGVTQTPRYLIKTRGQQVTLSCSPISGHRSVSWYQQTPGQGLQFLFEYFSETQRNKGNFPGRFSGRQFSNSRSEMNVSTLELGDSALYLCASSLGTGGNEQFFGPGTRLTVL.

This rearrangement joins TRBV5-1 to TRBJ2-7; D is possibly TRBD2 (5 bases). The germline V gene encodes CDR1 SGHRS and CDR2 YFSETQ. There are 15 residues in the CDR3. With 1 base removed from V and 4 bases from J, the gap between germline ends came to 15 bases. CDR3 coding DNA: TGCGCCAGCAGCTTGACTAGTGGAGGTCTATACGAGCAGTACTTC. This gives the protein CASSLTSGGLYEQYF. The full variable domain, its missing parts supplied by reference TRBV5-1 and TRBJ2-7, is KAGVTQTPRYLIKTRGQQVTLSCSPISGHRSVSWYQQTPGQGLQFLFEYFSETQRNKGNFPGRFSGRQFSNSRSEMNVSTLELGDSALYLCASSLTSGGLYEQYFGPGTRLTVT.

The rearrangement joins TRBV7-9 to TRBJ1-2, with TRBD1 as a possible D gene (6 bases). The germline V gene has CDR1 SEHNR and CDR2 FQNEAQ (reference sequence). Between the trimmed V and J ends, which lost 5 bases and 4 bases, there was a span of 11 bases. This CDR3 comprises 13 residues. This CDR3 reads CASSHRVGYGYTF. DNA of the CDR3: TGTGCCAGCAGCCACAGGGTAGGCTATGGCTACACCTTC.

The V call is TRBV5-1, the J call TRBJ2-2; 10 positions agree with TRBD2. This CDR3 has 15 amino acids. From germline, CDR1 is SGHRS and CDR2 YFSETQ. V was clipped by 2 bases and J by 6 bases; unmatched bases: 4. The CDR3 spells CASSLRTSGAGELFF. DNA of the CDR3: TGCGCCAGCAGCTTAAGAACTAGCGGGGCCGGGGAGCTGTTTTTT.

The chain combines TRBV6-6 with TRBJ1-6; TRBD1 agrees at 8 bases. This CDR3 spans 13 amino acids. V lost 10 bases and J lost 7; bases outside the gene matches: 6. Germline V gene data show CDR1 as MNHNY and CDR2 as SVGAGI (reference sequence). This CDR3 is CATSRQGNSPLHF. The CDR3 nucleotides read TGTGCCACCTCACGACAGGGGAATTCACCCCTCCACTTT.

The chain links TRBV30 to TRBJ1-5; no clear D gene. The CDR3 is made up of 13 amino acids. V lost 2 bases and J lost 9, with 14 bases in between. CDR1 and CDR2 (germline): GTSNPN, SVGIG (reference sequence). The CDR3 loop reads CAWSLTAGGPQHF. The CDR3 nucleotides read TGTGCCTGGAGTTTAACAGCCGGTGGGCCCCAGCATTTT.

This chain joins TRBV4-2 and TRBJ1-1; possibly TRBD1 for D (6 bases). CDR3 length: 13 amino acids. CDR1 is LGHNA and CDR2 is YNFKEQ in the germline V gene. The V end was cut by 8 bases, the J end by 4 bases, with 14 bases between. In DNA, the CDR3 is TGTGCCAGCGGGGGGGCCCGGGGCACTGAAGCTTTCTTT. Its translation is CASGGARGTEAFF.